The source of this T cell receptor (beta chain) is a study of blood T cell repertoires in COVID-19. Study-level background: Specimens from acute and convalescent COVID-19 originated in the United States, Italy and Spain.

The table came from immunoSEQ multiplex PCR; TCRdb's copy has only in-frame clones and leaves some out. The sample lists tens of thousands of clones; under 90% were seen once. The germline gives CDR1 SGDLS, CDR2 YYNGEE. V shed 4 bases and J 3 bases; nucleotides not matched to a gene: 11. The CDR3 sequence is 16 residues long. The TCR was taken from a human donor in a cohort sampled during active COVID-19. The sample was peripheral blood. The chain recombines TRBV9 with TRBJ2-7, with 9 positions matching TRBD2. The CDR3 protein is CASSQTSGATNYEQYF. In DNA form, the CDR3 reads TGTGCCAGCAGCCAGACTAGCGGAGCCACGAACTACGAGCAGTACTTC.